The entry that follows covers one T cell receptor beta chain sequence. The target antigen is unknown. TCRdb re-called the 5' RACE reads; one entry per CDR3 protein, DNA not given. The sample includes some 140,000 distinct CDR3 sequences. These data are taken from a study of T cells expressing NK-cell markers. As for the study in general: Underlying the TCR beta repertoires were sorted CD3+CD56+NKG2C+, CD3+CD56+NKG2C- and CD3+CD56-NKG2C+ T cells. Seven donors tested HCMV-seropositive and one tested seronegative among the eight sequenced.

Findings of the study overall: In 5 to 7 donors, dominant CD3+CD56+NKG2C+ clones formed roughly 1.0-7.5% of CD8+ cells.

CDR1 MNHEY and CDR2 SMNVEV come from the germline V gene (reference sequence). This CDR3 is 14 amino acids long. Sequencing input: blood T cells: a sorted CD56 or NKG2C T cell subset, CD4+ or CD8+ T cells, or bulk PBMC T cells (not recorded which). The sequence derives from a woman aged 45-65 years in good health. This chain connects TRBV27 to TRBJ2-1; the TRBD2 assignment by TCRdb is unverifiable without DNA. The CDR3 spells CASSWLGLGNEQFF.